This record concerns one T cell receptor beta chain sequence. Per the original methods: Quantification of nucleated cells was approximated via reference gene primer amplification. The assay was immunoSEQ multiplex PCR, and TCRdb's table has in-frame clones only and misses some. That table furnishes V, J and clone size, whereas the DNA furnished D and trimming. Here the sample spans a few hundred thousand clones, approximately 89% being singletons. This sample is drawn from a study of blood T cell repertoires in COVID-19. Turning to the study itself: Sites across the United States, Italy and Spain contributed samples from acute and convalescent COVID-19. Nucleic acid was either cDNA or gDNA, and it came from T cells, B-cell-depleted T cells, or PBMCs.

The Seattle site enrolled patients during active infection and followed them longitudinally. The CDR3 totals 15 residues. The germline V and J ends were trimmed by 3 bases and 6 bases, with 17 bases remaining between them. Per germline, CDR1 DFQATT and CDR2 SNEGSKA (reference sequence). The sequence derives from a woman between 50 and 59 years old with COVID-19, enrolled during active disease. Sequencing was performed on peripheral blood. The chain carries TRBV20-1 and TRBJ1-4, with a weak D call TRBD1 (5 bases). CDR3: CSASLGGSTDEKLFF. The CDR3 nucleotides read TGCAGTGCTAGTCTCGGGGGTAGTACTGATGAAAAACTGTTTTTT.